This TCR beta chain derives from a study of T cell responses to AZD1222 COVID-19 vaccine (dated by TCRdb to about 2021). For context, the study as a whole: AZD1222 recipients whose second dose came at about 4 weeks and those whose second dose came at about 12 weeks were combined into one group, since spike-specific TCR depth and breadth did not differ between the two schedules. A total of 230 to 250 trial participants underwent TCR sequencing, of whom more than 200 had received two doses of AZD1222 and 26 had received two doses of the MenACWY control vaccine. Enrollment into the trials was organized by age into subgroups of 18-55, 56-69 and 70-plus years, and those subgroups contained roughly 140, 27 and 60 TCR-sequenced participants, respectively. The study at large found these results: Conclusions about previously exposed vaccinees are limited because only five or six AZD1222 recipients were SARS-CoV-2 seropositive at baseline. Reportedly, almost half of the unique spike-specific TCRs recognized epitopes lying outside the regions that are mutated in the B.1.351 and B.1.1.7 variants. Because no day 14 peak-response samples were available, the repertoires could be characterized only after the peak T cell response. After two AZD1222 doses, spike-specific TCR breadth and depth were significantly higher than at day 0 and than in MenACWY recipients. Most participants were white British and females outnumbered males, and the authors suggested that clonal diversity may have been underestimated. In the small 56-69-year group, the increase in depth fell short of significance, most likely because of low power. The whole spike protein was spanned by vaccine-associated CD4 TCRs, and dominant responses were seen in regions 160-218 and 743-854.

As encoded in the germline V gene, CDR1 is LGHNA while CDR2 is YSLEER. Counted from cysteine to phenylalanine, this CDR3 has 20 amino acids. The DNA shown is the 60-base CDR3, in frame from base 1. V is trimmed back by 1 base and J by 3 bases, and the junction contains 13 bases that no gene match accounts for. The time point label on this specimen signifies: baseline before first vaccination. Samples from vaccinated people were obtained from the UK trials COV001 and COV002, which included a single-blind randomized controlled phase 2/3 trial of AZD1222 (ChAdOx1 nCoV-19) in healthy adults. For TCRbeta chain sequencing, PBMC samples from trial participants were taken at day 0 and at day 28 after the second dose. The CDR3 regions of human TCRbeta chains were analyzed by immunosequencing. The original pipeline was this. Repertoire TCRs were checked for matches against a reference library of SARS-CoV-2-specific TCRs that had been generated using the MIRA antigen-specificity platform. Breadth was defined as the fraction of unique TCRs that were SARS-CoV-2-associated, and depth was defined as the fraction of total T cells that were SARS-CoV-2-associated. Each spike-specific TCR was assigned to its reactive spike region and to a CD4 or CD8 class using the MIRA data. Log10-transformed breadth and depth values were compared by one-way ANOVA with Sidak's multiple comparisons tests. TCRdb re-hosts the immuneACCESS table, in-frame sequences only. Its copies lack some clones; in the studies checked, an unresolved V gene accounts for under half of them, and the cause for the rest is not known. V, J and clone size are those of that table, while D and trimming were read from the DNA. A total of more than 110,000 clones appear in this sample, roughly 90% of them only once. The top ten constitute 3.1% of the sample.

This clone came up once. There is no known antigen for this receptor. The input lacks base qualities; no much larger clone sits a single base away. The sequenced sample was peripheral blood, obtained on day 0 of AZD1222 vaccination. The origin of this receptor is an adult in good health. The chain uses TRBV4-3 and TRBJ2-2, with TRBD2 identical over 11 junction bases. The base sequence is TGCGCCAGCAGCCAAGGGGTGTTAGCGGGAGGGTCGCGGGACACCGGGGAGCTGTTTTTT. Its translation is CASSQGVLAGGSRDTGELFF.